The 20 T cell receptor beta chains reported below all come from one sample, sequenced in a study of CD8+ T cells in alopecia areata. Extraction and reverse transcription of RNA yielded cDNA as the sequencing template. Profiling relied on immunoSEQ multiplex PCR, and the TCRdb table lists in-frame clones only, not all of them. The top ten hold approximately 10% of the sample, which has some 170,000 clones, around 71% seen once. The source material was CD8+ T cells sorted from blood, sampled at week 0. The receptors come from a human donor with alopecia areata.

CDR3 amino acids: CAWSQGIAGVHIGELFF. The CDR3, as DNA: TGTGCCTGGAGTCAGGGAATAGCGGGGGTTCATATCGGGGAGCTGTTTTTT. The rearrangement joins TRBV30 to TRBJ2-2, with 9 bases aligning to TRBD2. Germline assignment: CDR1 GTSNPN and CDR2 SVGIG (reference sequence). Germline trimming cut 2 bases from V and 7 bases from J; bases unmatched to any gene: 14. The CDR3 consists of 17 residues.

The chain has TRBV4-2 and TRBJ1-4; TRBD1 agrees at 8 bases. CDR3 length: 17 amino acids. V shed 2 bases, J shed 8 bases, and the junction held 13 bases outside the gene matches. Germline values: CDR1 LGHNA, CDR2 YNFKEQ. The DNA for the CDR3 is TGTGCCAGCAGCCAATCGAACAGGGGGAGTTATCGAGAAAAACTGTTTTTT. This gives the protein CASSQSNRGSYREKLFF.

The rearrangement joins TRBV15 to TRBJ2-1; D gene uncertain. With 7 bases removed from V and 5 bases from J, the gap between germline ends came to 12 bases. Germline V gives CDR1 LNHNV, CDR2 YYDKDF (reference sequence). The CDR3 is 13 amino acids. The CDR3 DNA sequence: TGTGCCACCACCCGACACGGAAACAATGAGCAGTTCTTC. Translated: CATTRHGNNEQFF.

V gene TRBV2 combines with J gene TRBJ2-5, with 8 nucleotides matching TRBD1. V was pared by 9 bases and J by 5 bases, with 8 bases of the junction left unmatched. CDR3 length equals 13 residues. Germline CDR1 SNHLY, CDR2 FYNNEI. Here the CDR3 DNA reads TGTGCCAGAAGACAGGGGTTTCAGGAGACCCAGTACTTC. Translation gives CARRQGFQETQYF.

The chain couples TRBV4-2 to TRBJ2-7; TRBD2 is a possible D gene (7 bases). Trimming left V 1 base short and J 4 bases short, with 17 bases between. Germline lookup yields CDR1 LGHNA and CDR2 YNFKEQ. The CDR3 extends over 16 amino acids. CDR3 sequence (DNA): TGTGCCAGCAGCCAAGGCTTTGGGGGGGCGGTTTACGAGCAGTACTTC. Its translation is CASSQGFGGAVYEQYF.

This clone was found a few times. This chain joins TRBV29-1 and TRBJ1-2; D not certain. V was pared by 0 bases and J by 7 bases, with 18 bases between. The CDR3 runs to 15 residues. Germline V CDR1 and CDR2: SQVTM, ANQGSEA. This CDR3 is CSVEDLGAHGPGYTF. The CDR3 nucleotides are TGCAGCGTTGAAGATCTTGGTGCCCACGGACCTGGCTACACCTTC. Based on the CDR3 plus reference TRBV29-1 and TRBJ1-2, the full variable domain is SAVISQKPSRDICQRGTSLTIQCQVDSQVTMMFWYRQQPGQSLTLIATANQGSEATYESGFVIDKFPISRPNLTFSTLTVSNMSPEDSSIYLCSVEDLGAHGPGYTFGSGTRLTVV.

The CDR3: CASSFTVRTIRTDTQYF. The DNA of the CDR3 is TGCGCCAGCAGCTTCACCGTCCGGACTATCCGCACAGATACGCAGTATTTT. The genes are TRBV5-1 and TRBJ2-3; a weak D match, TRBD2 (6 bases). This CDR3 contains 17 residues. Trimming left V 2 bases short and J 1 base short, with 17 bases between. Germline CDR1 is SGHRS and CDR2 is YFSETQ.

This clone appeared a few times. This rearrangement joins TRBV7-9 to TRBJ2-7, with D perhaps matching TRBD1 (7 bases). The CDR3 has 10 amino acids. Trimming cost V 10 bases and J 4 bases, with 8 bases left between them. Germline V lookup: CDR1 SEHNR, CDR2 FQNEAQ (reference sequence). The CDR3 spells CATGGYEQYF. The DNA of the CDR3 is TGTGCCACAGGGGGGTACGAGCAGTACTTC.

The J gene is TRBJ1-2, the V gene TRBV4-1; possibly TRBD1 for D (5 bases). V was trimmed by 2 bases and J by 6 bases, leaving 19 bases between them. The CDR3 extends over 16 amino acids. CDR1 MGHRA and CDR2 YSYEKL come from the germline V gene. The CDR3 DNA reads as TGCGCCAGCAGCCAATCCCCGGGGGTAGCCCCCCATGGCTACACCTTC. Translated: CASSQSPGVAPHGYTF.

CDR3 sequence: CSTPGQVTEAFF. CDR3 DNA: TGCAGCACCCCGGGACAGGTAACTGAAGCTTTCTTT. This chain joins TRBV29-1 and TRBJ1-1; 8 bases agree with TRBD1. The CDR3 consists of 12 residues. Looked up from germline, CDR1 is SQVTM and CDR2 is ANQGSEA. With V trimmed by 8 bases and J by 5 bases, 7 bases remained unmatched.

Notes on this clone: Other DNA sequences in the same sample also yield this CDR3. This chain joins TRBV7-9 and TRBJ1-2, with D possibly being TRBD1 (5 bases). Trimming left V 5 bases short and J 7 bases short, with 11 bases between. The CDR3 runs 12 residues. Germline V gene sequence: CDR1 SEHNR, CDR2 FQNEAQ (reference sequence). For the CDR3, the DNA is TGTGCCAGCAGCCTCGGGACCGGTGGCTACACCTTC. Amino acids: CASSLGTGGYTF.

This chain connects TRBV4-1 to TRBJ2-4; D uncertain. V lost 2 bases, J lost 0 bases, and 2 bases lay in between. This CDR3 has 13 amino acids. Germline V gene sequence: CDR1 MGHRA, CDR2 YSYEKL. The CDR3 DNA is TGCGCCAGCAGCCAAATAGCCAAAAACATTCAGTACTTC. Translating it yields CASSQIAKNIQYF.

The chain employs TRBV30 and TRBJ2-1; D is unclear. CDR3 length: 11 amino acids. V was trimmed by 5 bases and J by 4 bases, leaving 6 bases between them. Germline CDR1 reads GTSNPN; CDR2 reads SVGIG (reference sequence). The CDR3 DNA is TGTGCCTGGCGACCTTACAATGAGCAGTTCTTC. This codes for CAWRPYNEQFF.

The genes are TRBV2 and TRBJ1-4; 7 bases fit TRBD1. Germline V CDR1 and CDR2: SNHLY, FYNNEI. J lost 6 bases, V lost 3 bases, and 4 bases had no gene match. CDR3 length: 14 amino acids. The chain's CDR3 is CASSDPGTDEKLFF. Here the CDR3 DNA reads TGTGCCAGCAGTGATCCGGGGACAGATGAAAAACTGTTTTTT.

CDR3 nucleotides: TGTGCCAGCAGCATTAGTGGGACAGTTACCAAAAACATTCAGTACTTC. This translates into CASSISGTVTKNIQYF. The J gene is TRBJ2-4, the V gene TRBV13; 7 bases align to TRBD1. Looked up from germline, CDR1 is PRHDT and CDR2 is FYEKMQ (reference sequence). J lost 2 bases, V lost 5 bases, and 9 bases had no gene match. This CDR3 contains 16 residues.

CDR3 amino acids: CASSLGGGGQPQHF. In nucleotides, the CDR3 is TGTGCCAGCAGTTTAGGCGGGGGCGGACAGCCCCAGCATTTT. The J gene is TRBJ1-5, the V gene TRBV27, with D possibly being TRBD1 (6 bases). Germline-derived CDR1 and CDR2 are MNHEY and SMNVEV (reference sequence). The germline V and J ends were trimmed by 2 bases and 7 bases, with 12 bases remaining between them. This CDR3 has 14 residues.

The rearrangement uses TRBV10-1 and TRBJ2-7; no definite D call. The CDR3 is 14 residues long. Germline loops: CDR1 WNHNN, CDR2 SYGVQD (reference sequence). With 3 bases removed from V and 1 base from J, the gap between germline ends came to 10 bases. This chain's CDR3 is CASSDPNESYEQYF. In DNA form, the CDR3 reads TGCGCCAGCAGTGACCCCAACGAATCCTACGAGCAGTACTTC.

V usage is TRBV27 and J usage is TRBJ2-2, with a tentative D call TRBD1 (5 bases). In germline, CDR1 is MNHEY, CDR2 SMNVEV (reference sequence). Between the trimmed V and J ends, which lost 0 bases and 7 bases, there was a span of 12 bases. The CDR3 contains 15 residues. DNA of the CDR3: TGTGCCAGCAGTTTATCGCAAGGGGTCGGCGGGGAGCTGTTTTTT. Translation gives CASSLSQGVGGELFF.

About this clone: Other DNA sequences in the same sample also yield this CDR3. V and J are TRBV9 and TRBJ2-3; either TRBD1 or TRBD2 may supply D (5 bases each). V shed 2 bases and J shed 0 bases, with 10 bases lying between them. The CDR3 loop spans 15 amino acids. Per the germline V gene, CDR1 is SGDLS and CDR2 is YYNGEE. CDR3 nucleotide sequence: TGTGCCAGCAGCGTTGAGGGGCTTAGCACAGATACGCAGTATTTT. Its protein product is CASSVEGLSTDTQYF.

The CDR3 nucleotides are TGTGCCAGCAGCCAGTATAGCGGGGATCAAGAGACCCAGTACTTC. Translated, it gives CASSQYSGDQETQYF. The J gene is TRBJ2-5, the V gene TRBV11-2, with 8 bases identical to TRBD2. The CDR3 totals 15 residues. J was trimmed by 2 bases and V by 5 bases; bases with no gene match: 7. The germline gives CDR1 SGHAT, CDR2 FQNNGV.